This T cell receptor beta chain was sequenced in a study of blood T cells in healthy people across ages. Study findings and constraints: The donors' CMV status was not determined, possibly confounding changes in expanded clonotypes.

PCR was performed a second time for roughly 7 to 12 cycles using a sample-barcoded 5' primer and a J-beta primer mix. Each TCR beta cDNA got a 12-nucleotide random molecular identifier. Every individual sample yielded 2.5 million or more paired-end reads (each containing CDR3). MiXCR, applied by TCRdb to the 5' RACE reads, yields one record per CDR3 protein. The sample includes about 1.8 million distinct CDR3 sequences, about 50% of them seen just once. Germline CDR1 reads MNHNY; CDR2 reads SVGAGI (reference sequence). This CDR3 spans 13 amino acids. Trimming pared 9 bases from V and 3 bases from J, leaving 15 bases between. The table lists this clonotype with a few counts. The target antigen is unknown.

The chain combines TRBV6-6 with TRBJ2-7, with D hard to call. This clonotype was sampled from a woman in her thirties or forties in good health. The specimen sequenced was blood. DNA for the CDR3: TGTGCCAGTTTGAGGCAGATAAACTACGAGCAGTACTTC. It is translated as CASLRQINYEQYF.